This entry lists 28 T cell receptor beta chains sequenced from one sample in a study of CD8 T cells in Susac syndrome. RNA amounts of about 0.45 to 1 ug underwent reverse transcription with random hexamers. TCRdb reprocessed the immunoSEQ multiplex PCR reads via MiXCR and lists one record per CDR3 protein. The repertoire holds more than 95,000 distinct CDR3 sequences, with approximately 93% as singletons. Sequenced: CD4+ T cells from PBMCs. These receptors were obtained from a human donor with multiple sclerosis.

The V call is TRBV6-2 or TRBV6-3, the J call TRBJ2-1; 8 bases match TRBD1. With 6 bases clipped from V and 11 bases from J, the junction kept 15 bases outside the gene matches. From germline, CDR1 is MNHEY and CDR2 SVGEGT. The CDR3 runs to 15 residues. CDR3 in DNA: TGTGCCAGCAGGACCACTCGACAGGGGAAAGGCCAGCAGTTCTTC. Its translation is CASRTTRQGKGQQFF.

V usage is TRBV19 and J usage is TRBJ2-1; D uncertain. The CDR3 covers 14 residues. Trimming pared 4 bases from V and 6 bases from J, leaving 13 bases between. Germline CDR1 reads LNHDA; CDR2 reads SQIVND (reference sequence). The CDR3 DNA reads as TGTGCCAGTAGTACTACCGGACCTCCCAATGAGCAGTTCTTC. Protein product: CASSTTGPPNEQFF.

This sequence joins TRBV7-2 and TRBJ1-3, with 7 bases lining up with TRBD1. Germline CDR1 SGHTA, CDR2 FQGNSA. The ends lost 0 bases at V and 0 bases at J; junction bases unmatched: 2. CDR3 size: 16 residues. The CDR3 sequence is CASSLAGTVSGNTIYF. In DNA form, the CDR3 reads TGTGCCAGCAGCTTAGCGGGGACAGTCTCTGGAAACACCATATATTTT.

This clonotype was detected only once. The chain combines TRBV7-9 with TRBJ2-2, with D perhaps being TRBD1 or TRBD2 (5 bases each). In germline, CDR1 is SEHNR, CDR2 FQNEAQ (reference sequence). The germline V and J ends were trimmed by 2 bases and 0 bases, with 10 bases remaining between them. CDR3 length equals 16 residues. CDR3 loop: CASSLRDGANTGELFF. CDR3 bases: TGTGCCAGCAGCTTAAGGGACGGGGCGAACACCGGGGAGCTGTTTTTT.

This sequence joins TRBV6-2 or TRBV6-3 and TRBJ2-7; 11 bases fit TRBD2. Germline V gives CDR1 MNHEY, CDR2 SVGEGT. Trimming at V came to 6 bases and at J to 1 base, leaving 5 bases not matched to a gene. This CDR3 has 15 amino acids. The CDR3 DNA follows: TGTGCCAGCAGCCGAGGGACTAGCGGTTCCTACGAGCAGTACTTC. Translation gives CASSRGTSGSYEQYF.

This chain connects TRBV7-9 to TRBJ1-2, with D possibly TRBD1 on 5 matching bases. CDR1 and CDR2 from the germline V gene are SEHNR and FQNEAQ (reference sequence). Trimming stripped 2 bases from V and 7 bases from J, with 8 bases between. The CDR3 is 12 residues long. Written as DNA, the CDR3 is TGTGCCAGCAGCTTACAGGGCCTTGGCTACACCTTC. Translating it yields CASSLQGLGYTF.

The V and J genes are TRBV10-3 and TRBJ1-1, with no clear D. The germline V gene has CDR1 ENHRY and CDR2 SYGVKD. The CDR3 totals 13 residues. V lost 2 bases to trimming and J lost 2 bases, with 6 bases between them. CDR3 nucleotide sequence: TGTGCCATCAGTGAGGACTTCAACACTGAAGCTTTCTTT. The encoded protein is CAISEDFNTEAFF.

The rearrangement uses TRBV29-1 and TRBJ1-1; a possible D gene is TRBD1 (6 bases). The CDR3 is made up of 14 amino acids. Germline V gene sequence: CDR1 SQVTM, CDR2 ANQGSEA. The V and J ends lost 3 bases and 3 bases respectively, with 14 bases between them. Here the CDR3 reads CSVESLRGYTEAFF. In nucleotides, the CDR3 is TGCAGCGTTGAGTCCCTCAGGGGATACACTGAAGCTTTCTTT. Together with reference TRBV29-1 and TRBJ1-1, the CDR3 gives the full variable domain: SAVISQKPSRDICQRGTSLTIQCQVDSQVTMMFWYRQQPGQSLTLIATANQGSEATYESGFVIDKFPISRPNLTFSTLTVSNMSPEDSSIYLCSVESLRGYTEAFFGQGTRLTVV.

The chain carries TRBV6-4 and TRBJ2-2; tentatively, D is TRBD1 (6 bases). Germline-derived CDR1 and CDR2 are MRHNA and SNTAGT. This CDR3 is built from 14 residues. V lost 6 bases and J 7 bases, leaving 15 bases between the germline ends. The CDR3 coding sequence is TGTGCCAGCAGCCCCGGGACATTCGGCGGGGAGCTGTTTTTT. Translation gives CASSPGTFGGELFF.

The J gene is TRBJ1-1, the V gene TRBV7-9; D remains unclear. Germline loops: CDR1 SEHNR, CDR2 FQNEAQ (reference sequence). The CDR3 has 13 residues. The ends were cut back, 3 bases at V and 4 bases at J, with 9 bases in the middle. CDR3 sequence (DNA): TGTGCCAGCAGCTTCTCCGAGGGCACTGAAGCTTTCTTT. Translated: CASSFSEGTEAFF.

The chain is built from TRBV11-2 and TRBJ1-2; D call uncertain. Germline lookup yields CDR1 SGHAT and CDR2 FQNNGV. V shed 2 bases and J shed 2 bases, with 9 bases lying between them. The CDR3 is 14 residues long. As DNA, the CDR3 is TGTGCCAGCAGCTTATCATCGGGGAACTATGGCTACACCTTC. This gives the protein CASSLSSGNYGYTF. Supplemented by reference TRBV11-2 and TRBJ1-2, the full variable domain reads EAGVAQSPRYKIIEKRQSVAFWCNPISGHATLYWYQQILGQGPKLLIQFQNNGVVDDSQLPKDRFSAERLKGVDSTLKIQPAKLEDSAVYLCASSLSSGNYGYTFGSGTRLTVV.

The chain is built from TRBV20-1 and TRBJ2-5; 11 nucleotides match TRBD2. V lost 5 bases to trimming and J lost 0 bases; unmatched junction nucleotides: 11. CDR1 and CDR2 from the germline V gene are DFQATT and SNEGSKA (reference sequence). The CDR3 contains 17 residues. CDR3 bases: TGCAGTGCTTCTCACTGGGCTAGCGGGGGGAACCAAGAGACCCAGTACTTC. Translation gives CSASHWASGGNQETQYF.

V is TRBV5-1 and J is TRBJ1-5; 12 bases map to TRBD1. The CDR3 loop spans 20 amino acids. J was trimmed by 2 bases and V by 0 bases; bases with no gene match: 12. From germline, CDR1 is SGHRS and CDR2 YFSETQ. The CDR3 DNA sequence: TGCGCCAGCAGCTTGGCCCCTGGGGACAGGGGGCGGATGGGCAATCAGCCCCAGCATTTT. Translated, it gives CASSLAPGDRGRMGNQPQHF. Variable domain in full (rest from reference TRBV5-1 and TRBJ1-5): KAGVTQTPRYLIKTRGQQVTLSCSPISGHRSVSWYQQTPGQGLQFLFEYFSETQRNKGNFPGRFSGRQFSNSRSEMNVSTLELGDSALYLCASSLAPGDRGRMGNQPQHFGDGTRLSIL.

To note about this clonotype: A junction end diverges from the germline sequence, so it may reflect a read error. The chain links TRBV29-1 to TRBJ1-2; D not resolved. From germline, CDR1 is SQVTM and CDR2 ANQGSEA. The CDR3 sequence is 12 residues long. CDR3 region: CSVEGRDYGYSF. The CDR3 DNA sequence: TGCAGCGTTGAGGGCAGAGACTATGGCTACTCCTTC. Supplemented by reference TRBV29-1 and TRBJ1-2, the full variable domain reads SAVISQKPSRDICQRGTSLTIQCQVDSQVTMMFWYRQQPGQSLTLIATANQGSEATYESGFVIDKFPISRPNLTFSTLTVSNMSPEDSSIYLCSVEGRDYGYSFGSGTRLTVV.

CDR3: CASGLVLTSGGETQYF. The CDR3 DNA is TGTGCTAGTGGTTTGGTCCTGACTAGCGGGGGTGAGACCCAGTACTTC. The rearrangement uses TRBV12-5 and TRBJ2-5; 12 bases are a match to TRBD2. The J segment lost 5 bases and the V segment lost 0 bases, leaving 4 bases of the junction unmatched. The CDR3 sequence is 16 residues long. Germline CDR1 and CDR2: LGHNT and FRNRAP.

This chain links TRBV20-1 with TRBJ2-5; 9 bases align to TRBD2. V dropped 5 bases and J dropped 0; count of bases not matched to a gene: 7. The V gene's germline CDR1 is DFQATT and CDR2 SNEGSKA (reference sequence). CDR3 length equals 15 residues. The CDR3 DNA is TGCAGTGCTCAGAGGCGGGGGGGGAACCAAGAGACCCAGTACTTC. Translated: CSAQRRGGNQETQYF.

The rearrangement joins TRBV3-1 to TRBJ2-5, with TRBD2 identical over 8 bases. Per germline, CDR1 LGHDT and CDR2 YNNKEL (reference sequence). The CDR3 is 13 residues long. J lost 3 bases, V lost 5 bases, and 2 bases had no gene match. The CDR3 sequence is CASSRRGEETQYF. CDR3 sequence (DNA): TGTGCCAGCAGCAGGCGGGGGGAAGAGACCCAGTACTTC.

The chain combines TRBV12-3 or TRBV12-4 with TRBJ1-2; tentatively, D is TRBD1 (5 bases). The CDR3 runs 14 residues. Trimming left V 2 bases short and J 8 bases short, with 15 bases between. The CDR3 nucleotides are TGTGCCAGCAGTTTACAGGGTAGTGCTCGGGGCTACACCTTC. This gives the protein CASSLQGSARGYTF.

This chain links TRBV4-3 with TRBJ1-2; possibly TRBD1 for D (5 bases). Trimming removed 1 base from V and 8 bases from J, with 20 bases in between. CDR1 and CDR2 from the germline V gene are LGHNA and YSLEER. The CDR3 contains 16 residues. CDR3 sequence (DNA): TGCGCCAGCAGCCAAGTAGCCGGGGCTCCCCGGGGCGGCTACACCTTC. The encoded protein is CASSQVAGAPRGGYTF.

J is TRBJ1-4 and V is TRBV29-1; D unclear. Germline CDR1 SQVTM, CDR2 ANQGSEA. CDR3 length: 12 amino acids. V was trimmed by 7 bases and J by 4 bases, leaving 10 bases between them. The CDR3 spells CSGGEVNEKLFF. The CDR3 DNA sequence: TGCAGCGGGGGAGAAGTTAATGAAAAACTGTTTTTT.

The chain employs TRBV9 and TRBJ2-3, with 10 bases aligning to TRBD2. Germline V CDR1 and CDR2: SGDLS, YYNGEE. Trimming cost V 4 bases and J 2 bases; bases outside gene matches: 4. The CDR3 consists of 15 residues. CDR3 nucleotides: TGTGCCAGCAGCTTGAGCGGGGGGGACACAGATACGCAGTATTTT. Translating it yields CASSLSGGDTDTQYF.

The chain links TRBV5-1 to TRBJ2-3; D gene ambiguous. Deletions cut 3 bases from V and 0 bases from J, with 8 bases between. Germline V lookup: CDR1 SGHRS, CDR2 YFSETQ. CDR3 length: 14 amino acids. The CDR3 protein is CASSSGRSTDTQYF. CDR3 DNA sequence: TGCGCCAGCAGCTCCGGACGAAGCACAGATACGCAGTATTTT.

This rearrangement joins TRBV23-1 to TRBJ2-6; no firm D call. TRBV23-1 is marked as an open reading frame, function uncertain. Trimming removed 0 bases at V and 0 bases at J, with 9 bases between. The CDR3 spans 17 residues. The CDR3 coding sequence is TGCGCCAGCAGTCAATCAGACAAAAGCTCTGGGGCCAACGTCCTGACTTTC. This sequence encodes CASSQSDKSSGANVLTF.

CDR3 protein: CSARTSGGHTEAFF. The CDR3, as DNA: TGCAGTGCAAGAACATCGGGGGGCCACACTGAAGCTTTCTTT. The chain combines TRBV20-1 with TRBJ1-1; D might be TRBD1 (6 bases). Germline CDR1 and CDR2: DFQATT and SNEGSKA (reference sequence). V shed 6 bases and J shed 3 bases, with 17 bases lying between them. The length of the CDR3 is 14 residues.

The V call is TRBV20-1, the J call TRBJ1-1; D may be TRBD1 (6 bases). This CDR3 is built from 13 residues. The V and J ends lost 6 bases and 2 bases respectively, with 13 bases between them. Germline V gene lookup returns CDR1 DFQATT and CDR2 SNEGSKA (reference sequence). The CDR3 nucleotides are TGCAGTGCCCCAGGGGCGATAAACACTGAAGCTTTCTTT. Translation: CSAPGAINTEAFF.

This clonotype was recorded once. CDR3 region: CSARPSRETQYF. The CDR3, as DNA: TGCAGTGCTAGACCTAGCCGGGAGACCCAGTACTTC. The rearrangement uses TRBV20-1 and TRBJ2-5; D is perhaps TRBD2 (5 bases). V was trimmed by 2 bases and J by 5 bases, leaving 9 bases between them. The CDR3 has 12 amino acids. Per germline, CDR1 DFQATT and CDR2 SNEGSKA (reference sequence).

The chain joins TRBV7-9 to TRBJ1-5; the D is unclear. Trimming cost V 4 bases and J 4 bases, with 11 bases left between them. Germline-derived CDR1 and CDR2 are SEHNR and FQNEAQ (reference sequence). The CDR3 runs 14 residues. The CDR3 DNA sequence: TGTGCCAGCAGCTCCGGATTTGGGAATCAGCCCCAGCATTTT. It is translated as CASSSGFGNQPQHF.

The chain has TRBV7-3 and TRBJ2-3; 12 bases are a match to TRBD2. This CDR3 region has 17 residues. Germline lookup yields CDR1 SGHTA and CDR2 FQGTGA. Losses at the gene ends were 5 bases for V and 6 bases for J; bases not matched to a gene: 12. CDR3 amino acids: CASSPGVLAGGTDTQYF. CDR3 nucleotide sequence: TGTGCCAGCAGCCCCGGAGTGCTAGCGGGGGGGACCGATACGCAGTATTTT. Full variable domain (missing parts from reference TRBV7-3 and TRBJ2-3): GAGVSQTPSNKVTEKGKYVELRCDPISGHTALYWYRQSLGQGPEFLIYFQGTGAADDSGLPNDRFFAVRPEGSVSTLKIQRTERGDSAVYLCASSPGVLAGGTDTQYFGPGTRLTVL.